This passage covers 22 T cell receptor beta chains from one sample sequenced in a study of cytomegalovirus exposure and HLA in healthy donors. Both 60 Vbeta primers and 13 Jbeta primers went into the PCR. Here immunoSEQ multiplex PCR was the method, and the copy in TCRdb shows in-frame clones only, minus some. In the table there are around 150,000 clones, 60% to 85% of which are singletons. The sequencing sample was made of PBMCs. The receptors shown here come from a man aged 25-40 years in good health and CMV-seropositive.

This clone was found a few times. The chain couples TRBV19 to TRBJ2-7; no firm D call. Germline V gene lookup returns CDR1 LNHDA and CDR2 SQIVND (reference sequence). V lost 5 bases, J lost 3 bases, and 17 bases lay in between. The CDR3 runs 15 residues. The CDR3 coding sequence is TGTGCCAGTAGTGAGGCTGGTTTCTCCCTCTACGAGCAGTACTTC. This gives the protein CASSEAGFSLYEQYF.

The chain uses TRBV30 and TRBJ2-5, with 7 bases matching TRBD1. The tail of the sequence fits TRBJ2-7 better, so the J call may be wrong. This CDR3 contains 13 residues. From germline, CDR1 is GTSNPN and CDR2 SVGIG (reference sequence). The CDR3 sequence is CAWSRGRAYEQYF. The DNA of the CDR3 is TGTGCCTGGAGCAGGGGGAGAGCCTACGAGCAGTACTTC.

This clone has only a few counts. V is TRBV25-1 and J is TRBJ2-7, with D possibly matching TRBD1 (6 bases). Trimming pared 10 bases from V and 3 bases from J, leaving 19 bases between. CDR1 MGHDK and CDR2 SYGVNS come from the germline V gene. There are 14 residues in the CDR3. Here the CDR3 reads CATADRRMYYEQYF. In nucleotides, the CDR3 is TGTGCCACTGCGGACAGACGAATGTACTACGAGCAGTACTTC.

The CDR3 protein is CASSRTGVGETQYF. The DNA for the CDR3 is TGTGCCAGCAGCCGGACAGGGGTAGGAGAGACCCAGTACTTC. The chain combines TRBV7-9 with TRBJ2-5; 9 bases are a match to TRBD1. Losses at the gene ends were 5 bases for V and 4 bases for J; bases not matched to a gene: 5. The CDR3 runs 14 residues. Germline assignment: CDR1 SEHNR and CDR2 FQNEAQ (reference sequence).

Here the CDR3 DNA reads TGCGCCAGCAGCCAAGAGTGGGAGGGAAATGAAAAACTGTTTTTT. Its protein product is CASSQEWEGNEKLFF. V gene TRBV4-3 combines with J gene TRBJ1-4, with no clear D. The CDR3 contains 15 residues. Trimming shortened V by 0 bases and J by 5 bases, and 10 bases separated the two germline ends. CDR1 and CDR2 from the germline V gene are LGHNA and YSLEER.

The genes are TRBV7-9 and TRBJ2-7, with 8 positions matching TRBD1. The CDR3 is 14 residues long. Germline loops: CDR1 SEHNR, CDR2 FQNEAQ (reference sequence). The junction had 7 bases not matched to a gene; V was cut back by 4 bases and J by 5 bases. CDR3 loop: CASSSRTGSHEQYF. Written as DNA, the CDR3 is TGTGCCAGCAGCTCCCGGACAGGGAGCCACGAGCAGTACTTC.

This chain joins TRBV4-1 and TRBJ2-3, with a tentative D call TRBD2 (7 bases). Germline CDR1 is MGHRA and CDR2 is YSYEKL. V dropped 3 bases and J dropped 0 bases, with 19 bases sitting between them. The CDR3 is made up of 18 amino acids. The CDR3: CASSQGGGRLSSTDTQYF. The CDR3 DNA is TGCGCCAGCAGCCAGGGCGGGGGCAGACTATCTAGCACAGATACGCAGTATTTT.

The V gene is TRBV6-6, the J gene TRBJ1-5; tentative D call: TRBD1 (6 bases). The germline V gene has CDR1 MNHNY and CDR2 SVGAGI (reference sequence). The CDR3 has 14 residues. V lost 6 bases and J lost 0, with 9 bases in between. CDR3 region: CASSGTTSNQPQHF. CDR3 DNA sequence: TGTGCCAGCAGCGGGACAACTAGCAATCAGCCCCAGCATTTT.

The genes are TRBV15 and TRBJ1-2; 9 nucleotides agree with TRBD1. This CDR3 region has 15 residues. Germline V CDR1 and CDR2: LNHNV, YYDKDF (reference sequence). The trim removed 3 bases at V and 8 bases at J, leaving 10 bases unmatched. This chain's CDR3 is CATSSFTGGGGGYTF. The CDR3 DNA reads TGTGCCACCAGCAGCTTCACAGGGGGCGGGGGAGGCTACACCTTC. Variable domain in full (rest from reference TRBV15 and TRBJ1-2): DAMVIQNPRYQVTQFGKPVTLSCSQTLNHNVMYWYQQKSSQAPKLLFHYYDKDFNNEADTPDNFQSRRPNTSFCFLDIRSPGLGDTAMYLCATSSFTGGGGGYTFGSGTRLTVV.

The chain's CDR3 is CASTEGAAGNTIYF. The CDR3 region has the DNA TGTGCCAGCACCGAAGGGGCAGCTGGAAACACCATATATTTT. The chain combines TRBV6-4 with TRBJ1-3; D is perhaps TRBD1 (5 bases). This CDR3 contains 14 residues. CDR1 MRHNA and CDR2 SNTAGT come from the germline V gene. Trimming pared 7 bases from V and 2 bases from J, leaving 12 bases between.

The CDR3 nucleotides are TGCGCCAGCAAGGCTAGCGGGGGGTTTGAGCAGTACTTC. Its translation: CASKASGGFEQYF. The chain uses TRBV4-1 and TRBJ2-7; 11 bases map to TRBD2. Germline V gives CDR1 MGHRA, CDR2 YSYEKL. The CDR3 is 13 amino acids. Trimming cost V 7 bases and J 7 bases; bases outside gene matches: 6.

The gene calls are TRBV9 and TRBJ1-6; 7 nucleotides match TRBD1. The CDR3 is made up of 15 amino acids. Per the germline V gene, CDR1 is SGDLS and CDR2 is YYNGEE. The V gene end was trimmed by 0 bases and the J gene end by 6 bases; junction bases not matched to a gene: 3. CDR3 nucleotide sequence: TGTGCCAGCAGCGTAGGGCAGGGGGTTAATTCACCCCTCCACTTT. Encoded protein: CASSVGQGVNSPLHF.

This rearrangement joins TRBV11-1 to TRBJ2-1, with 7 bases lining up with TRBD1. The CDR3 runs 16 residues. Germline-derived CDR1 and CDR2 are SGHAT and FQDESV (reference sequence). The V segment lost 4 bases and the J segment 0 bases; nucleotides outside the gene matches: 6. The CDR3: CASSSHDRASYNEQFF. The CDR3 coding sequence is TGTGCCAGCAGCTCCCACGACAGGGCCTCCTACAATGAGCAGTTCTTC.

The count of this clone is one. The chain recombines TRBV6-5 with TRBJ1-1; the D gene is possibly TRBD1 (6 bases). CDR3 length: 13 residues. The germline CDR1 and CDR2 sequences are MNHEY and SVGAGI. Trimming stripped 8 bases from V and 0 bases from J, with 10 bases between. DNA of the CDR3: TGTGCCAGCCTGGGACACCTGAACACTGAAGCTTTCTTT. Translated: CASLGHLNTEAFF.

The genes are TRBV21-1 and TRBJ2-2; TRBD1, as called in the table, went unchecked against the DNA. TRBV21-1 is marked as a pseudogene. This CDR3 has 15 residues. CDR3 amino acids: CASSKGKGQTGELFF. In nucleotides, the CDR3 is TGTGCCAGCAGCAAAGGAAAGGGGCAAACCGGGGAGCTGTTTTTT.

The chain joins TRBV27 to TRBJ2-2; D may be TRBD2 (6 bases). Trimming removed 2 bases at V and 5 bases at J, with 12 bases between. The germline CDR1 and CDR2 sequences are MNHEY and SMNVEV (reference sequence). The CDR3 runs to 15 residues. CDR3 in DNA: TGTGCCAGCAGTTTAACCGGGGGAAGGACCGGGGAGCTGTTTTTT. This encodes CASSLTGGRTGELFF.

The chain recombines TRBV5-5 with TRBJ2-5; D ambiguous. The V gene's germline CDR1 is SGHKS and CDR2 YYEKEE (reference sequence). Trimming removed 4 bases from V and 2 bases from J, with 12 bases in between. The CDR3 length is 14 residues. CDR3 sequence reads: CASSPWARQETQYF. The DNA of the CDR3 is TGTGCCAGCAGCCCGTGGGCCAGGCAAGAGACCCAGTACTTC.

The J gene is TRBJ2-1, the V gene TRBV9; 8 bases agree with TRBD1. The ends lost 1 base at V and 6 bases at J; junction bases unmatched: 9. Germline CDR1 and CDR2: SGDLS and YYNGEE. The CDR3 length is 16 residues. The CDR3 bases are TGTGCCAGCAGCGTACATCGGACAGGGACGGGCAATGAGCAGTTCTTC. Its protein is CASSVHRTGTGNEQFF.

This chain connects TRBV2 to TRBJ2-7; the match to TRBD1 covers 9 bases. This CDR3 spans 13 amino acids. V was clipped by 6 bases and J by 5 bases; unmatched bases: 5. Germline CDR1 and CDR2: SNHLY and FYNNEI. CDR3 loop: CASRGTGTNEQYF. CDR3 nucleotide sequence: TGTGCCAGCAGGGGGACAGGGACGAACGAGCAGTACTTC.

This clone was counted at least ten times. This chain joins TRBV4-3 and TRBJ2-2, with 10 bases identical to TRBD1. The CDR3 length is 17 residues. Germline V gene sequence: CDR1 LGHNA, CDR2 YSLEER. Trimming removed 0 bases from V and 7 bases from J; junction bases left unmatched: 8. The chain's CDR3 is CASSQEGWTGGVGELFF. CDR3 bases: TGCGCCAGCAGCCAAGAAGGGTGGACAGGGGGGGTCGGGGAGCTGTTTTTT.

The rearrangement uses TRBV20-1 and TRBJ1-1; tentatively, D is TRBD1 (6 bases). Germline lookup yields CDR1 DFQATT and CDR2 SNEGSKA (reference sequence). The CDR3 sequence is 11 residues long. The germline V and J ends were trimmed by 6 bases and 7 bases, with 12 bases remaining between them. This chain's CDR3 is CSAYGQSEAFF. CDR3 DNA: TGCAGTGCCTACGGACAGAGTGAAGCTTTCTTT.

This clone was seen once. This chain uses TRBV27 with TRBJ2-3; 13 bases match TRBD2. The V gene's germline CDR1 is MNHEY and CDR2 SMNVEV (reference sequence). This CDR3 spans 21 amino acids. With 4 bases clipped from V and 0 bases from J, the junction kept 16 bases outside the gene matches. This CDR3 reads CASSSARWGTSGTLSTDTQYF. As DNA, the CDR3 is TGTGCCAGCAGTTCCGCTCGGTGGGGGACTAGCGGGACCCTAAGCACAGATACGCAGTATTTT.